The 22 T cell receptor beta chains listed next were all sequenced from one sample in a study of monozygotic twins with inflammatory bowel disease. TCRdb reprocessed the 5' RACE reads and stores each CDR3 protein as one record, lacking DNA. This sample contains fewer than 350,000 distinct CDR3 sequences. The sequencing input was blood. The receptors derive from a human donor with ulcerative colitis or Crohn's disease, or a healthy co-twin of an affected twin (not recorded which).

The J gene is TRBJ2-7, the V gene TRBV29-1. Germline loops: CDR1 SQVTM, CDR2 ANQGSEA. The CDR3 has 13 residues. This CDR3 reads CSVEARGTYEQYF.

The chain carries TRBV10-3 and TRBJ1-1; the D call from TCRdb, TRBD1, cannot be confirmed without DNA. This CDR3 is built from 16 residues. Per germline, CDR1 ENHRY and CDR2 SYGVKD. The CDR3 loop is CAIRTFGVQGTPEAFF.

This chain links TRBV9 with TRBJ1-2. The CDR3 has 15 residues. CDR1 and CDR2 (germline): SGDLS, YYNGEE. This CDR3 reads CASSVEGVGNYGYTF. Drawing the rest from reference TRBV9 and TRBJ1-2, the complete variable domain is DSGVTQTPKHLITATGQRVTLRCSPRSGDLSVYWYQQSLDQGLQFLIQYYNGEERAKGNILERFSAQQFPDLHSELNLSSLELGDSALYFCASSVEGVGNYGYTFGSGTRLTVV.

The CDR3 reads CASSELQGPDTQYF. V and J are TRBV6-1 and TRBJ2-3. This CDR3 has 14 residues. Germline-derived CDR1 and CDR2 are MNHNS and SASEGT.

This sequence joins TRBV12-3 or TRBV12-4 and TRBJ2-3; TCRdb names TRBD2, which stays unverified in the absence of DNA. The CDR3 has 16 residues. CDR3 in amino acids: CASSAERPGGTDTQYF.

V usage is TRBV5-1 and J usage is TRBJ1-3; TCRdb lists TRBD1, though no DNA is available to test this call. CDR1 is SGHRS, CDR2 YFSETQ, per germline. CDR3 size: 15 residues. CDR3 in amino acids: CASSLNTLPGNTIYF.

V usage is TRBV20-1 and J usage is TRBJ2-1. The CDR3 has 11 amino acids. Germline loops: CDR1 DFQATT, CDR2 SNEGSKA (reference sequence). This CDR3 is CSAERSGEQFF.

The rearrangement joins TRBV20-1 to TRBJ2-3; the D call from TCRdb, TRBD2, cannot be confirmed without DNA. Germline V lookup: CDR1 DFQATT, CDR2 SNEGSKA (reference sequence). This CDR3 spans 16 amino acids. CDR3: CSASGRGPSFTDTQYF.

The chain uses TRBV15 and TRBJ1-5. Germline CDR1 and CDR2: LNHNV and YYDKDF (reference sequence). The CDR3 has 12 residues. CDR3: CATSRDFEPQHF.

V is TRBV15 and J is TRBJ1-1; TCRdb gives TRBD1 as the D gene, but with no DNA this cannot be confirmed. CDR1 and CDR2 (germline): LNHNV, YYDKDF (reference sequence). CDR3 length equals 19 residues. The CDR3 reads CATSSRGGVYPGINTEAFF.

The chain uses TRBV6-1 and TRBJ2-6; the TCRdb D gene call, TRBD1, has no DNA to confirm it. The CDR3 has 16 amino acids. CDR1 is MNHNS and CDR2 is SASEGT in the germline V gene. This chain's CDR3 is CASSERGISGANVLTF.

This sequence joins TRBV25-1 and TRBJ2-5; lacking DNA, the TRBD2 call made by TCRdb goes unchecked. The CDR3 has 15 amino acids. CDR1 is MGHDK and CDR2 is SYGVNS in the germline V gene. The CDR3 sequence is CASSGLRAYQETQYF.

The V gene is TRBV7-9, the J gene TRBJ2-7. CDR1 SEHNR and CDR2 FQNEAQ come from the germline V gene (reference sequence). The CDR3 contains 12 residues. CDR3 sequence: CASSLNAYEQYF.

This chain joins TRBV27 and TRBJ2-3; checking the TCRdb D call of TRBD1 is not possible without DNA. Germline V gene data show CDR1 as MNHEY and CDR2 as SMNVEV (reference sequence). The length of the CDR3 is 16 residues. This chain's CDR3 is CASSKIGTASTDTQYF.

The chain employs TRBV6-5 and TRBJ1-1; TCRdb returns TRBD1, unconfirmable since there is no DNA. Germline V gene data show CDR1 as MNHEY and CDR2 as SVGAGI. This CDR3 has 15 amino acids. The CDR3 is CASSYASTGLTEAFF.

The V gene is TRBV5-1, the J gene TRBJ2-2; TCRdb returns TRBD1, unconfirmable since there is no DNA. In germline, CDR1 is SGHRS, CDR2 YFSETQ. This CDR3 spans 14 amino acids. CDR3 region: CASRGQGNTGELFF. Full variable domain (rest looked up from reference TRBV5-1 and TRBJ2-2): KAGVTQTPRYLIKTRGQQVTLSCSPISGHRSVSWYQQTPGQGLQFLFEYFSETQRNKGNFPGRFSGRQFSNSRSEMNVSTLELGDSALYLCASRGQGNTGELFFGEGSRLTVL.

The chain combines TRBV4-1 with TRBJ2-2. Germline CDR1 MGHRA, CDR2 YSYEKL. This CDR3 is built from 12 residues. CDR3 protein: CASSQGTGELFF.

The genes are TRBV28 and TRBJ2-5; lacking DNA, the TRBD2 call made by TCRdb goes unchecked. Germline CDR1 is MDHEN and CDR2 is SYDVKM. The CDR3 covers 14 residues. The CDR3 region is CASSFSGSRQTQYF.

The genes are TRBV21-1 and TRBJ2-2. TRBV21-1 is given as a pseudogene. This CDR3 spans 19 amino acids. The CDR3 is CASSKTYIMRFANTGELFF.

The chain carries TRBV7-6 and TRBJ2-3; TCRdb outputs TRBD1, but without DNA this stays unchecked. Germline-derived CDR1 and CDR2 are SGHVS and FNYEAQ. This CDR3 has 14 residues. The CDR3 loop reads CASSWGQETDTQYF.

The gene calls are TRBV6-1 and TRBJ1-2; the TCRdb D gene call, TRBD1, has no DNA to confirm it. CDR1 is MNHNS and CDR2 is SASEGT in the germline V gene. The CDR3 loop spans 16 amino acids. CDR3 in amino acids: CASSVRGSDPLYGYTF.

The rearrangement joins TRBV5-1 to TRBJ1-4. The CDR3 extends over 12 amino acids. Per the germline V gene, CDR1 is SGHRS and CDR2 is YFSETQ. The CDR3 sequence is CASRLSGGELFF.